Here is one T cell receptor beta chain with its context. Method: immunoSEQ multiplex PCR; TCRdb's copy keeps in-frame clones and lacks some. The table lists roughly 40,000 clones, roughly 90% of them singletons. There are 14 residues in the CDR3. The V end lost 6 bases, the J end lost 9 bases, and 17 bases lay between the germline ends. The germline gives CDR1 MNHEY, CDR2 SVGAGI. This record belongs to a study of graft-versus-host responses after intestinal transplantation. The source material was PBMCs, sampled 260 to 270 days after transplant. The receptor was isolated from a human patient who received an intestinal transplant, so some T cells may come from the graft donor. The rearrangement links TRBV6-5 to TRBJ1-4; D might be TRBD1 (6 bases). The CDR3 spells CASSPDRMSKKLFF. The DNA for the CDR3 is TGTGCCAGCAGCCCAGACAGGATGTCAAAAAAACTGTTTTTT.